The clone carrying this T cell receptor beta chain has more than one count but fewer than ten. Its matching antigen is unknown. The source of the sample is a study of CD8+ T cells in alopecia areata. Extracted RNA was reverse transcribed into cDNA, the sequencing template. Repertoires were generated with immunoSEQ multiplex PCR, while TCRdb's copy carries only in-frame clones and drops some. The sample lists about 200,000 clones; under 40% were seen once. Study results and limitations: The treated group had a single nonresponder, limiting CD8+ expansion-response conclusions.

Treatment of the sample: oral pan-JAK inhibitor, 5-10 mg twice daily. PBMCs were stained for CD3, CD4 and CD8, and CD4+ and CD8+ T cells were sorted. This CDR3 region has 12 residues. Looked up from germline, CDR1 is MNHEY and CDR2 is SVGAGI. V was clipped by 6 bases and J by 8 bases; unmatched bases: 3. This TCR derives from a human donor with alopecia areata. The chain employs TRBV6-5 and TRBJ2-1, with TRBD1 identical over 8 bases. Material: CD4+ T cells sorted from blood, obtained at approximately week 31, from a patient treated with tofacitinib. The CDR3 region has the DNA TGTGCCAGCAGACGACAGGGGCATGAGCAGTTCTTC. Its translation is CASRRQGHEQFF.